Reported below is one TCR beta chain. Its target is not known. These data originate in a study of beta chain features in type 1 diabetes. Study context: Sorted cells from all samples, numbering about 99,000,000, were examined.

Regarding the study as a whole: Type 1 diabetes patients had TCRB CDR3s that were shorter (moderately but significantly so) in all four CD4+ subsets.

Every bit of the isolated RNA underwent reverse transcription, so sequencing read expressed TCRB transcripts. The assay was immunoSEQ multiplex PCR, and TCRdb's table has in-frame clones only and misses some. The sample consists of 20,000 to 25,000 clones, around three fifths of them appearing once. Stem cell-like memory, regulatory, central memory and naive CD4+ cells were sorted via CD45RO/CCR7/CD25/CD127/CD95/CD27. Germline-derived CDR1 and CDR2 are ENHRY and SYGVKD. The CDR3 has 15 amino acids. V lost 10 bases to trimming and J lost 0 bases; unmatched junction nucleotides: 12. V is TRBV10-3 and J is TRBJ2-7, with 7 nucleotides matching TRBD1. This clonotype was obtained from a man younger than 35 with type 1 diabetes. Sequencing input: stem cell memory CD4+ T cells from blood. CDR3 region: CATQPGTALSYEQYF. In nucleotides, the CDR3 is TGTGCCACTCAGCCGGGGACAGCGCTCTCCTACGAGCAGTACTTC.